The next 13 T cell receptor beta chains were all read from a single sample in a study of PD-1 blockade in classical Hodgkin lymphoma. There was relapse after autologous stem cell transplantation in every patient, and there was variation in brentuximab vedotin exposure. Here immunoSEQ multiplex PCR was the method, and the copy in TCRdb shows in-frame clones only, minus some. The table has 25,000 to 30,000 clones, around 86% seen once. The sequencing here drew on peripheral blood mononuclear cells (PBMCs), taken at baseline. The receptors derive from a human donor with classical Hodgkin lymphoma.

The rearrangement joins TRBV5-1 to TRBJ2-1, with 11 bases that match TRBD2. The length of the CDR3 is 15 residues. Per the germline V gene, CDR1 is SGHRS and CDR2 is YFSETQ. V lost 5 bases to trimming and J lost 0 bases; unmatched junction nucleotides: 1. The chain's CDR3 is CASSTSGGSYNEQFF. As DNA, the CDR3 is TGCGCCAGCAGTACTAGCGGGGGCTCCTACAATGAGCAGTTCTTC.

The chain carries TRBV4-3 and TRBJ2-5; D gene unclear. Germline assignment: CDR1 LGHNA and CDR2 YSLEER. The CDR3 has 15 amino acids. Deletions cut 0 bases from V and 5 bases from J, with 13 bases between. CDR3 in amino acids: CASSQDYRAEETQYF. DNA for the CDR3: TGCGCCAGCAGCCAAGATTATAGGGCGGAGGAGACCCAGTACTTC.

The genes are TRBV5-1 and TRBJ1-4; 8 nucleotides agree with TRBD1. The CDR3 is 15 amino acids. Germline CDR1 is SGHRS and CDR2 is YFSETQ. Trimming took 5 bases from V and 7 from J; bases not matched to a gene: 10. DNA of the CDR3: TGCGCCAGCAGTCAGGGGGCAGGGACGGGTGAAAAACTGTTTTTT. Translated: CASSQGAGTGEKLFF.

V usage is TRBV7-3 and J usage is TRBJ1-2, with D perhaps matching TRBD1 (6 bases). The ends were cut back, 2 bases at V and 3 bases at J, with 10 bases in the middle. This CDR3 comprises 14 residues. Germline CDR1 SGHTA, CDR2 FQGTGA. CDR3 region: CASSLYSGDYGYTF. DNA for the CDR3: TGTGCCAGCAGCTTATACTCAGGGGACTATGGCTACACCTTC.

The CDR3 reads CASSQRTVSADEQYF. CDR3 DNA: TGTGCCAGCAGCCAACGGACAGTCTCTGCCGACGAGCAGTACTTC. The chain links TRBV6-6 to TRBJ2-7; TRBD1 might be the D (6 bases). Trimming cost V 6 bases and J 5 bases, with 20 bases left between them. CDR3 size: 15 residues. CDR1 and CDR2 (germline): MNHNY, SVGAGI (reference sequence).

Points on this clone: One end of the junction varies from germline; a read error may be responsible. The CDR3 nucleotides are TGTGTCAGCCAGGGCAGCGTTGCAACTAATGAAAAACTGTTTTTT. Its translation: CVSQGSVATNEKLFF. The chain recombines TRBV2 with TRBJ1-4; perhaps TRBD1 as D (5 bases). This CDR3 is built from 15 residues. Looked up from germline, CDR1 is SNHLY and CDR2 is FYNNEI.

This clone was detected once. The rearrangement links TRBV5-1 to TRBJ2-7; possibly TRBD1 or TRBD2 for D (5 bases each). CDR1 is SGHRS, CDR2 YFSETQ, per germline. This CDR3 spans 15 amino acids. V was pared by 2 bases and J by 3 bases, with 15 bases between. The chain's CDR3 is CASSFAGQGRYEQYF. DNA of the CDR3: TGCGCCAGCAGCTTTGCAGGCCAGGGACGCTACGAGCAGTACTTC.

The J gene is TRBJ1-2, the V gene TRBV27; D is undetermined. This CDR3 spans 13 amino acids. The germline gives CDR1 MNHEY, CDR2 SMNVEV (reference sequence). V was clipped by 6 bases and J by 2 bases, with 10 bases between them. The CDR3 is CASSIGRNYGYTF. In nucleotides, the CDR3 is TGTGCCAGCAGCATCGGAAGGAACTATGGCTACACCTTC.

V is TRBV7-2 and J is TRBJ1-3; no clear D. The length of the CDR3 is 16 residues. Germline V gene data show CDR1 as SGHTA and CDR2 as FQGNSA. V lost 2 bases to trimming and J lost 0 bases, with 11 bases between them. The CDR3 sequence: CASSLIRKPSGNTIYF. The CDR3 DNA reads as TGTGCCAGCAGCTTAATAAGGAAGCCCTCTGGAAACACCATATATTTT. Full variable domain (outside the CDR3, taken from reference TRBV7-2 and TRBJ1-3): GAGVSQSPSNKVTEKGKDVELRCDPISGHTALYWYRQSLGQGLEFLIYFQGNSAPDKSGLPSDRFSAERTGGSVSTLTIQRTQQEDSAVYLCASSLIRKPSGNTIYFGEGSWLTVV.

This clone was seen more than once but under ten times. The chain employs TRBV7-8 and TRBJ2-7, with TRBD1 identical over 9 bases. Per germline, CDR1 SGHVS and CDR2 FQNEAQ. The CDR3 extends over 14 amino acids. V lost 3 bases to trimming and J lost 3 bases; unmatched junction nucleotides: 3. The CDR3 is CASSLSTGGYEQYF. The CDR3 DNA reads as TGTGCCAGCAGCTTGTCGACAGGGGGCTACGAGCAGTACTTC.

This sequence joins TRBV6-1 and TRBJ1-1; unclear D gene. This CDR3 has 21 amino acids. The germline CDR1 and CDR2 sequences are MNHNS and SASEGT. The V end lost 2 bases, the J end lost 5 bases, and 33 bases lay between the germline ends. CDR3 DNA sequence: TGTGCCAGCAGTGAACTCGTCGGGGAAGTGGGCGGGGAAGTTCTTAAGACTGAAGCTTTCTTT. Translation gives CASSELVGEVGGEVLKTEAFF.

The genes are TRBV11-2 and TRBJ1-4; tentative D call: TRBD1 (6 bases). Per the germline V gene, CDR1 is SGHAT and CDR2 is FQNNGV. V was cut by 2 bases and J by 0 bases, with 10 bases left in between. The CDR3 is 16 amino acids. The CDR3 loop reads CASSLTRQATNEKLFF. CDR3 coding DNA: TGTGCCAGCAGCTTAACTAGACAGGCAACTAATGAAAAACTGTTTTTT.

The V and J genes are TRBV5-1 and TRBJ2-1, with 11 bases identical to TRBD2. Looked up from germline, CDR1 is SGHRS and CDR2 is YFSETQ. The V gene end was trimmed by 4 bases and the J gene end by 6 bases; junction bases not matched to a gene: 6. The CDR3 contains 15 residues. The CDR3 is CASSVAGGNFNEQFF. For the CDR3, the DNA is TGCGCCAGCAGCGTAGCGGGGGGGAATTTCAATGAGCAGTTCTTC.